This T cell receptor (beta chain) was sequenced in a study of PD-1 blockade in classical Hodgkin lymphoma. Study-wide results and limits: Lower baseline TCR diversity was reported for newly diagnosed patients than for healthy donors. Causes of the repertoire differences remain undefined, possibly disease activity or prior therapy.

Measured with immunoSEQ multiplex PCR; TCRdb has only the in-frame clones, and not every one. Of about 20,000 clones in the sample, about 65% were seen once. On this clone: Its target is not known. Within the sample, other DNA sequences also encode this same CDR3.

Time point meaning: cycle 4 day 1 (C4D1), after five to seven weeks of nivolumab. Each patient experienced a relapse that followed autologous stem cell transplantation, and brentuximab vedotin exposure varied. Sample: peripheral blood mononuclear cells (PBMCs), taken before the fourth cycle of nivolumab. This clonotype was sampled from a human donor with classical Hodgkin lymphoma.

CDR3 residues: CASRPGQGNTEAFF. The CDR3 nucleotides are TGTGCCAGCAGGCCGGGACAGGGAAACACTGAAGCTTTCTTT. This rearrangement joins TRBV28 to TRBJ1-1; 9 bases are shared with TRBD1. Unmatched junction bases numbered 4, after V lost 6 bases and J lost 2 bases. This CDR3 contains 14 residues. The V gene's germline CDR1 is MDHEN and CDR2 SYDVKM.